This passage covers 4 T cell receptor beta chains from one sample sequenced in a study of post-analysis software for immune sequencing data. Their antigens remain unidentified. Overall study findings and caveats: Patients used about five TRBV segments, including TRBV5-6, TRBV5-1 and TRBV20-1, more often than controls.

Unique molecular identifiers had been added to the TCR beta cDNA libraries. One entry per CDR3 protein results from TCRdb running MiXCR on the PCR reads. The table shows fewer than 850,000 distinct CDR3 sequences, with under 60% occurring only once. The sequenced sample was blood. The receptor source for this set is a girl under 18 with multiple sclerosis.

This clonotype has just a few counts. The chain is built from TRBV4-1 and TRBJ2-3; 12 bases match TRBD2. Looked up from germline, CDR1 is MGHRA and CDR2 is YSYEKL. The CDR3 is 17 amino acids. After removal of 4 bases from V and 0 bases from J, the junction contained 5 bases not matched to a gene. The CDR3 region has the DNA TGCGCCAGCAGCCCCGGACTAGCGGGGTCTAGCACAGATACGCAGTATTTT. It codes for CASSPGLAGSSTDTQYF.

This clonotype occurred a few times. This chain joins TRBV29-1 and TRBJ2-7; 13 positions match TRBD2. Germline CDR1 SQVTM, CDR2 ANQGSEA. This CDR3 region has 17 residues. The junction had 13 bases not matched to a gene; V was cut back by 5 bases and J by 3 bases. The DNA of the CDR3 is TGCAGCGTTCCCGAGGGGGACGGACTAGCGGGAGTCTACGAGCAGTACTTC. It translates to CSVPEGDGLAGVYEQYF.

On this clonotype: A read error is possible here, since a much larger clone lies one base away. V gene TRBV10-3 combines with J gene TRBJ1-2, with TRBD1 identical over 7 bases. In germline, CDR1 is ENHRY, CDR2 SYGVKD. The CDR3 is made up of 15 amino acids. V gave up 2 bases and J gave up 4 bases; unmatched junction bases: 7. The CDR3 spells CAISEPTGVSYGYTF. The DNA for the CDR3 is TGTGCCATCAGTGAGCCAACAGGGGTGAGCTATGGCTACACCTTC.

This clonotype showed up just a few times. The chain couples TRBV15 to TRBJ2-3; possibly TRBD1 or TRBD2 for D (5 bases each). Germline assignment: CDR1 LNHNV and CDR2 YYDKDF (reference sequence). Trimming cost V 9 bases and J 5 bases, with 15 bases left between them. CDR3 length equals 13 residues. The CDR3 nucleotides are TGTGCCACTGGAAGGGACCTCGGAGATACGCAGTATTTT. It yields the protein CATGRDLGDTQYF.